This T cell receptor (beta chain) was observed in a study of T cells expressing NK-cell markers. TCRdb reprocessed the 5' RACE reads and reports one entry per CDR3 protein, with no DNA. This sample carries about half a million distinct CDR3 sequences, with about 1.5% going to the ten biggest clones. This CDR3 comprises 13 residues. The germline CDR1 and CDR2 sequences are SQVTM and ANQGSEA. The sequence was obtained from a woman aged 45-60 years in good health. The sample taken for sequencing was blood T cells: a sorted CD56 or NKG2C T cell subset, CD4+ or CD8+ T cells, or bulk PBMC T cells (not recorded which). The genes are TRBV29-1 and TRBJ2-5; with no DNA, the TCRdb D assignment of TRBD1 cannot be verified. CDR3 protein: CSAGNTREETQYF. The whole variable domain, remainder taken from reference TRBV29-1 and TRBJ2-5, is SAVISQKPSRDICQRGTSLTIQCQVDSQVTMMFWYRQQPGQSLTLIATANQGSEATYESGFVIDKFPISRPNLTFSTLTVSNMSPEDSSIYLCSAGNTREETQYFGPGTRLLVL.